This T cell receptor (beta chain) emerged from a study of regulatory T cells in long-lasting Graves disease. Construction of the TCR beta libraries employed iRepertoire HTBI primers in conjunction with Arm-PCR of CDR3 regions. Each CDR3 protein gets one entry after TCRdb re-called the multiplex PCR reads with MiXCR. The sample lists about 610,000 distinct CDR3 sequences, roughly a sixth occurring once. Sample time point: newly diagnosed GD, antithyroid drugs for less than 3 months. TCR sequences were obtained from RNA taken from PBMCs. The CDR3 is made up of 14 amino acids. Per germline, CDR1 KGHSH and CDR2 LQKENI. The J segment lost 3 bases and the V segment lost 6 bases, leaving 6 bases of the junction unmatched. This clonotype was detected ten times or more. This same sample was also taken into another study, of T cells in Graves' hyperthyroidism and ophthalmopathy. As that study records: Most expanded thyroid clonotypes above 0.001 recurred in blood.

This sequence was found in a man younger than 35 with Graves disease. Sequencing was performed on peripheral blood mononuclear cells (PBMCs), taken at new diagnosis, from a patient treated with antithyroid drugs. The chain carries TRBV18 and TRBJ2-7; 9 bases agree with TRBD1. CDR3 sequence: CASSGTGKGYEQYF. The CDR3 coding sequence is TGTGCCAGCTCCGGGACAGGGAAGGGCTACGAGCAGTACTTC.